The following is a T cell receptor (beta chain) sequence with its context. The antigen is not known. CDR3 length: 14 amino acids. Germline V gene sequence: CDR1 MGHDK, CDR2 SYGVNS. After removal of 7 bases from V and 3 bases from J, the junction contained 8 bases not matched to a gene. These data come from a study of blood T cells in healthy people across ages. With a J-beta primer mix and a sample-barcoded 5' primer, a second PCR ran roughly 6 to 12 cycles. A template-switch adaptor containing 12 random nucleotides labeled each cDNA molecule. CDR3-containing paired-end reads numbering at least 3 million came from each sample. TCRdb called the 5' RACE reads again in MiXCR, with one record for every CDR3 protein. This table holds around 780,000 distinct CDR3 sequences, about a quarter found once. Findings and limits, study-wide: TCR beta diversity tracked closely with naive T cell percentage. The study found more naive CD4+ cells and higher diversity in long-lived than aged donors.

The data also belong to a second study, concerning T cells of mothers and their children.

This sequence was found in a boy under 18 in good health. The chain carries TRBV25-1 and TRBJ1-1; 7 bases agree with TRBD1. The sample comprised blood. CDR3 residues: CASKGAGSDTEAFF. The DNA for the CDR3 is TGTGCCAGCAAGGGGGCGGGATCGGACACTGAAGCTTTCTTT.